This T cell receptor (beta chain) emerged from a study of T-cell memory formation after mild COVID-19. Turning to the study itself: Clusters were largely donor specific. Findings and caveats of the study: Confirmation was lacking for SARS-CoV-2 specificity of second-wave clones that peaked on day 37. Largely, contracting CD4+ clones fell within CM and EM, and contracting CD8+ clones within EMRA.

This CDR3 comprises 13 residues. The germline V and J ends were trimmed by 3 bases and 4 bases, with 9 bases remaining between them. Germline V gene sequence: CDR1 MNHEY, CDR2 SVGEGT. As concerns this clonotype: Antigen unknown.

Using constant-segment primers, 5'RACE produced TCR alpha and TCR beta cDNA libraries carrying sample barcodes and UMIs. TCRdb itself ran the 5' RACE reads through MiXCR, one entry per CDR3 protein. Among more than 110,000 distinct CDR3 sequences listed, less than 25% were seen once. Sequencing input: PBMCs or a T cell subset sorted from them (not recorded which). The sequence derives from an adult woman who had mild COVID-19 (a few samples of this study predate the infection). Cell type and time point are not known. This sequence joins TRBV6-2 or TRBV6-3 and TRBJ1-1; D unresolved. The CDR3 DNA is TGTGCCAGCAGTTATCGCTGGTCCACTGAAGCTTTCTTT. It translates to CASSYRWSTEAFF.